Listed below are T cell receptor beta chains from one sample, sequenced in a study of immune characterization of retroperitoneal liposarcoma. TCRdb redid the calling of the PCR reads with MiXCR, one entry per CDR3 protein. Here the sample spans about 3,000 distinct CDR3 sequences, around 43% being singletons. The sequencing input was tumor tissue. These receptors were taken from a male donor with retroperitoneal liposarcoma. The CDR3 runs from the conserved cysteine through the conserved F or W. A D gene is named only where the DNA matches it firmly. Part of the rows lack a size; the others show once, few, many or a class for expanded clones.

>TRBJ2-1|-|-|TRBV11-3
TGTGCCAGCAGCTTAGGGCCTTACGAGCAGTTCTTC
CASSLGPYEQFF
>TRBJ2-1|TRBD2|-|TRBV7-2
TGTGCCAGCAGCATTAGCGGGACGAGCTCCTACAATGAGCAGTTCTTC
CASSISGTSSYNEQFF
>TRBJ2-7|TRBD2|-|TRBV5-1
TGCGCCAGCAGCTTCGCTAGCGGACCCTACGAGCAGTACTTC
CASSFASGPYEQYF
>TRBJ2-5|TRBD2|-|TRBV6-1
TGTGCCAGCAGCAGAGGACTAGCGGGGGGGATGATCCAAGAGACCCAGTACTTC
CASSRGLAGGMIQETQYF
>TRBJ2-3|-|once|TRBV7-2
TGTGCCAGCAGCTTCCTGGACCAACCAGGGGATACGCAGTATTTT
CASSFLDQPGDTQYF
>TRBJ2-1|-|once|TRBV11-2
TGTGCCAGCAGCTTTAGTGCGGGAATATACAATGAGCAGTTCTTC
CASSFSAGIYNEQFF
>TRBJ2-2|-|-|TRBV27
TGTGCCAGCAGTTTGCAGGCGAACACCGGGGAGCTGTTTTTT
CASSLQANTGELFF
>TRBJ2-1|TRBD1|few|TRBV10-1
TGCGCCAGCAGTGAAAGTTTCGGGACAGGGGACTACAATGAGCAGTTCTTC
CASSESFGTGDYNEQFF
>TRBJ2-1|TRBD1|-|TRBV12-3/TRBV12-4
TGTGCCAGCAGTTTCTGGGACAGGGCCCCCAATGAGCAGTTCTTC
CASSFWDRAPNEQFF
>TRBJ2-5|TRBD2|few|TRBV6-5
TGTGCCAGCAGTTACGAGCGGGAGACTGAGCAGTACTTC
CASSYERETEQYF
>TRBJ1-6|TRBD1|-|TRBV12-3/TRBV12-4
TGTGCCAGCAGTTCCGGACAGGGGTTAAATTCACCCCTCCACTTT
CASSSGQGLNSPLHF
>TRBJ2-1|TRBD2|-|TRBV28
TGTGCCAGCCTAGGGGAGCGGGAGATTGGTGAGCAGTTCTTC
CASLGEREIGEQFF
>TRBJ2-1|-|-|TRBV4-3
TGCGCCAGCAGGATAACCCTGACAAGCAGCTCCTACGAGCAGTTCTTC
CASRITLTSSSYEQFF
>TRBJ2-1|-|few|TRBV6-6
TGTGCCAGCAGCCACGAGGCGCAGTATTTC
CASSHEAQYF
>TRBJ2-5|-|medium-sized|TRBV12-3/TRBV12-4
TGTGCCAGCAGTTTGGACACCCCGCTAGTAGAGACCCAGTACTTC
CASSLDTPLVETQYF
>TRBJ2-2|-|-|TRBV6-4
TGTGCCAGCAGCCTTACCGGGGGCGGGGAGCTGTTTTTT
CASSLTGGGELFF
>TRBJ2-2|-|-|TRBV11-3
TGTGCCAGCAGCTTAGAGACTAGCACCGGGGAGCTGTTTTTT
CASSLETSTGELFF
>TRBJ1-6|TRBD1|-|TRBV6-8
TGTGCCAGCAGTCCCGGGACAGGGGGCTTTGGGGATTCACCCCTCCACTTT
CASSPGTGGFGDSPLHF
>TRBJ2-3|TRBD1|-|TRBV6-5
TGTGCCAGCAGTTACAGACCGGGACAGCCCACAGATACGCAGTATTTT
CASSYRPGQPTDTQYF
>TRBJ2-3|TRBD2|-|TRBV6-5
TGTGCCAGCAGTGAACTAGCGGGGGGGCCAGATACGCAGTATTTT
CASSELAGGPDTQYF
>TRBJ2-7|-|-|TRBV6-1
TGTGCCAGCAGACAGACCAATTTCCCTTCCTACGAGCAGTACTTC
CASRQTNFPSYEQYF
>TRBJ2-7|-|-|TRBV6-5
TGTGCCAGCAGGAAGACAAGGGGGGGGTCCTACGAGCAGTACTTC
CASRKTRGGSYEQYF
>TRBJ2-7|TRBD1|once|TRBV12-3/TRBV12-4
TGTGCCTCGGGACAGGGGCCTTACGAGCAGTACTTC
CASGQGPYEQYF
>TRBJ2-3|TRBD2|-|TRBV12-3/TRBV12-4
TGTGCCAGCAGTCTACTAGCGGGAGATCCAGATACGCAGTATTTT
CASSLLAGDPDTQYF
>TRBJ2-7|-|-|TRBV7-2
TGTGCCAGCAGCTCTCCGCGGACCTGGTCCTACGAGCAGTACTTC
CASSSPRTWSYEQYF
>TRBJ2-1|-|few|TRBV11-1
TGTGCCAGCAGCGTACCCGGGTACTCTGGAGAGCAGTTCTTC
CASSVPGYSGEQFF
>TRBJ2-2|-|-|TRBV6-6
TGTGCCAGCAGTTACGGGCGGAACACCGGGGAGCTGTTTTTT
CASSYGRNTGELFF
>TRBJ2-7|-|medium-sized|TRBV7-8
TGTGCCAGCAGCTTAGCTACCCCCGAGAAGGGCGAGCAGTACTTC
CASSLATPEKGEQYF
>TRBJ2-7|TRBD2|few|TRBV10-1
TGCGCCAGCAGTCCGAGCGGGAGCGGCGAGCAGTACTTC
CASSPSGSGEQYF